The TCR beta chain under discussion was sequenced for a study of beta chain features in type 1 diabetes. Central memory, naive, regulatory and stem cell-like memory CD4+ cells were sorted by CD45RO/CCR7/CD25/CD127/CD95/CD27. This clone has only a few counts. Trimming shortened V by 0 bases and J by 6 bases, and 9 bases separated the two germline ends. This CDR3 is 14 amino acids long. Per the germline V gene, CDR1 is SGHTA and CDR2 is FQGNSA. Reverse transcription of all isolated RNA meant that expressed TCRB transcripts were sequenced. Generated by immunoSEQ multiplex PCR, the TCRdb table keeps only in-frame clones and is missing some. The sample records about 200,000 clones, 11% being singletons.

Sequenced: central memory CD4+ T cells from blood. The J gene is TRBJ2-1, the V gene TRBV7-2; no definite D call. The TCR originated in a man aged 18 to 30 in good health. The CDR3 coding sequence is TGTGCCAGCAGCTTAGCAACAGCCCTCAATGAGCAGTTCTTC. Protein product: CASSLATALNEQFF.